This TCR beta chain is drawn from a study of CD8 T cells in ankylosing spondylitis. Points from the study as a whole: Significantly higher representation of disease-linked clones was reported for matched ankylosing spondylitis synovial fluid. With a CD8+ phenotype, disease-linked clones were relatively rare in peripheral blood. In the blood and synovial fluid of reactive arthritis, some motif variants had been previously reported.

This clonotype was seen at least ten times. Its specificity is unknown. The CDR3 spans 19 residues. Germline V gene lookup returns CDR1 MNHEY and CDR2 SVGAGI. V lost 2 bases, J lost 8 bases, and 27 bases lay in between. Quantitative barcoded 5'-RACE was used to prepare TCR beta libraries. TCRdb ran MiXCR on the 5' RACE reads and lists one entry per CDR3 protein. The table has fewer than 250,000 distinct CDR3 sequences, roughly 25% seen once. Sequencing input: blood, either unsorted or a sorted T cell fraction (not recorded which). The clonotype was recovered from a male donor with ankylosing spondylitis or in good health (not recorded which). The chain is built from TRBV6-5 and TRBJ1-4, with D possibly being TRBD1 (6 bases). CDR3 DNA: TGTGCCAGCAGTTACGACACCTTCCTAAGACAGGCGGAAATGGAAAAACTGTTTTTT. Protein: CASSYDTFLRQAEMEKLFF.